Listed below are T cell receptor beta chains from one sample, sequenced in a study of memory CD4+ T cells and cytomegalovirus serostatus. Sequencing used immunoSEQ multiplex PCR; TCRdb keeps in-frame clones, though not all of them. The table lists some 57,000 clones, roughly 80% of them singletons. The sample was memory CD4+ T cells from blood. These receptors came from an adult in good health and CMV-seronegative. Both conserved end residues are part of each CDR3. A D gene is named only where the DNA matches it firmly. For some rows the clone size is stated as once, few or many, or as a class when expanded; others skip it.

d_gene	v_gene	abundance	j_gene	CDR3aa	CDR3nt
TRBD1	TRBV28	-	TRBJ1-1	CASSSRGREAAFF	TGTGCCAGCAGTTCGAGGGGGCGTGAGGCAGCTTTCTTT
-	TRBV18	-	TRBJ2-1	CASSPSKGSGNEQFF	TGTGCCAGCTCACCAAGCAAGGGGAGTGGAAATGAGCAGTTCTTC
-	TRBV5-4	-	TRBJ1-3	CASSLQGSGNTIYF	TGTGCCAGCAGCTTACAGGGTTCTGGAAACACCATATATTTT
TRBD2	TRBV5-1	-	TRBJ2-1	CASSTTEGNRAGGTNEQFF	TGCGCCAGCAGCACCACCGAAGGGAACCGCGCGGGAGGGACCAATGAGCAGTTCTTC
TRBD2	TRBV18	few	TRBJ2-7	CASSPLGTSSYEQYF	TGTGCCAGCTCACCACTCGGGACTAGCTCCTACGAGCAGTACTTC
-	TRBV27	few	TRBJ1-2	CATRGGYTF	TGTGCCACCCGGGGAGGCTACACCTTC
TRBD2	TRBV10-3	-	TRBJ2-3	CAISGGLAGVRDTQYF	TGTGCCATCAGTGGCGGACTAGCGGGAGTGCGTGATACGCAGTATTTT
TRBD2	TRBV9	-	TRBJ2-3	CASSSGGGLAGQSTDTQYF	TGTGCCAGCAGCAGCGGGGGGGGACTAGCGGGACAAAGCACAGATACGCAGTATTTT
-	TRBV5-4	once	TRBJ1-3	CASSLGGTSGNTIYF	TGTGCCAGCAGCTTGGGCGGCACCTCTGGAAACACCATATATTTT
-	TRBV4-1	-	TRBJ2-1	CASSQAPGNEQFF	TGCGCCAGCAGCCAAGCTCCAGGTAATGAGCAGTTCTTC
-	TRBV25-1	-	TRBJ2-1	CASSDGQGNNEQFF	TGTGCCAGCAGTGACGGGCAAGGAAACAATGAGCAGTTCTTC
-	TRBV5-1	few	TRBJ1-3	CASSLAGEGAGNTIYF	TGCGCCAGCAGCTTGGCCGGCGAGGGAGCTGGAAACACCATATATTTT
-	TRBV4-1	-	TRBJ2-7	CASSLNMDYEQYF	TGCGCCAGCAGCCTCAATATGGACTACGAGCAGTACTTC
-	TRBV27	-	TRBJ2-1	CASSLFSRANDEQFF	TGTGCCAGCAGTTTATTTTCTAGGGCCAACGATGAGCAGTTCTTC
-	TRBV5-1	-	TRBJ2-6	CASSLLGTGANVLTF	TGCGCCAGCAGCTTGTTGGGCACCGGGGCCAACGTCCTGACTTTC
-	TRBV7-9	few	TRBJ1-1	CASSLGGPNTEAFF	TGTGCCAGCAGCTTAGGGGGCCCGAACACTGAAGCTTTCTTT
-	TRBV6-1	-	TRBJ1-6	CASSFLNSPLHF	TGTGCCAGCAGCTTCCTTAATTCACCCCTCCACTTT
TRBD2	TRBV7-2	-	TRBJ2-1	CASSSTSGVYNEQFF	TGTGCCAGCAGCTCCACTAGCGGGGTCTACAATGAGCAGTTCTTC
TRBD1	TRBV5-1	-	TRBJ1-5	CATLPRGPRARDSNQPQHF	TGCGCCACCTTACCGAGGGGGCCCCGGGCACGGGACAGCAATCAGCCCCAGCATTTT
-	TRBV19	few	TRBJ1-5	CASSRGWGQPQHF	TGTGCCAGTAGTCGGGGTTGGGGTCAGCCCCAGCATTTT
TRBD1	TRBV2	once	TRBJ1-5	CASSPQGENQPQHF	TGTGCCAGCAGTCCTCAGGGGGAGAATCAGCCCCAGCATTTT
-	TRBV2	-	TRBJ2-7	CASSELTGSYEQYF	TGTGCCAGCAGTGAACTCACGGGCTCCTACGAGCAGTACTTC
-	TRBV7-2	few	TRBJ2-2	CASSLTGGSNTGELFF	TGTGCCAGCAGCTTAACAGGCGGATCGAACACCGGGGAGCTGTTTTTT
-	TRBV28	-	TRBJ2-2	CASSLFTGELFF	TGTGCCAGCAGTTTATTCACCGGGGAGCTGTTTTTT
TRBD2	TRBV11-3	-	TRBJ2-1	CASSFGSGTISEQFF	TGTGCCAGCAGCTTCGGGTCGGGGACTATCTCTGAGCAGTTCTTC
-	TRBV28	-	TRBJ2-7	CASSSGEASVEQYF	TGTGCCAGCAGTTCTGGGGAAGCCTCCGTCGAGCAGTACTTC
TRBD1	TRBV28	-	TRBJ1-5	CASSLGQGAVQPQHF	TGTGCCAGCAGTTTAGGACAGGGGGCCGTTCAGCCCCAGCATTTT
TRBD1	TRBV7-9	once	TRBJ1-3	CASSLLLGQGGNTIYF	TGTGCCAGCAGCTTACTTCTGGGACAGGGGGGAAACACCATATATTTT
-	TRBV5-1	-	TRBJ1-3	CASSPELAGNTIYF	TGCGCCAGCAGTCCCGAGTTGGCCGGAAACACCATATATTTT
-	TRBV10-3	few	TRBJ1-1	CAIRTTSVNTEAFF	TGTGCCATCAGAACAACTTCGGTGAACACTGAAGCTTTCTTT
-	TRBV2	-	TRBJ2-5	CASTRDLYQETQYF	TGTGCCAGCACCAGGGACCTATACCAAGAGACCCAGTACTTC
TRBD2	TRBV28	few	TRBJ2-5	CASSSRREGGETQYF	TGTGCCAGCAGTTCCCGACGGGAGGGGGGAGAGACCCAGTACTTC
-	TRBV6-4	-	TRBJ2-1	CASSTSPGQWNEQFF	TGTGCCAGCAGCACGAGTCCGGGGCAGTGGAATGAGCAGTTCTTC
TRBD1	TRBV4-2	-	TRBJ1-5	CASSQESQGAGQPQHF	TGTGCCAGCAGCCAAGAATCTCAGGGGGCCGGTCAGCCCCAGCATTTT
-	TRBV4-1	-	TRBJ2-1	CASRGALSDEQFF	TGCGCCAGCAGGGGGGCCTTATCAGATGAGCAGTTCTTC
-	TRBV10-3	once	TRBJ1-2	CAISEGVVSGIF	TGTGCCATCAGTGAAGGGGTTGTGTCGGGAATTTTC
-	TRBV7-2	medium-sized	TRBJ2-7	CASSLLGGGGGEQYF	TGTGCCAGCAGCTTATTGGGTGGAGGGGGCGGCGAGCAGTACTTC
-	TRBV6-1	-	TRBJ1-6	CASSEVPGLNSPLHF	TGTGCCAGCAGTGAAGTCCCAGGGTTGAATTCACCCCTCCACTTT
-	TRBV5-4	-	TRBJ1-4	CASSLNGGGGGEKLFF	TGTGCCAGCAGCTTGAACGGAGGTGGGGGTGGTGAAAAACTGTTTTTT
-	TRBV18	-	TRBJ2-3	CASSPPGRKTTDTQYF	TGTGCCAGCTCACCACCGGGTCGTAAGACCACAGATACGCAGTATTTT
TRBD2	TRBV6-5	-	TRBJ2-3	CASSSGGGTDTQYF	TGTGCCAGCAGCAGCGGGGGGGGCACAGATACGCAGTATTTT
TRBD1	TRBV19	once	TRBJ1-5	CASSIEGQMEPQHF	TGTGCCAGTAGTATAGAGGGACAGATGGAGCCCCAGCATTTT
-	TRBV30	-	TRBJ1-2	CAWGEANTNYGYTF	TGTGCCTGGGGGGAAGCAAACACTAACTATGGCTACACCTTC
TRBD1	TRBV6-6	-	TRBJ1-5	CASRTGTVNSNQPQHF	TGTGCCAGCAGGACCGGGACAGTAAATAGCAATCAGCCCCAGCATTTT
TRBD1	TRBV6-5	few	TRBJ1-2	CASRGTGEGGYTF	TGTGCCAGCAGGGGGACAGGAGAGGGGGGCTACACCTTC
-	TRBV1	-	TRBJ2-1	CTSSQGSSGRGSEQFF	TGCACCAGCAGCCAAGGATCTAGCGGGAGAGGTTCTGAGCAGTTCTTC
-	TRBV7-9	-	TRBJ1-2	CASSTLLGGGYTF	TGTGCCAGCAGCACACTCTTGGGGGGGGGCTACACCTTC
-	TRBV28	once	TRBJ2-7	CASSINKYEQYF	TGTGCCAGCTCAATAAATAAGTACGAGCAGTACTTC
-	TRBV5-6	-	TRBJ1-3	CASSHTVEDTIYF	TGTGCCAGCAGCCACACCGTGGAAGACACCATATATTTT
-	TRBV9	-	TRBJ2-1	CASSEGSSYNEQFF	TGTGCCAGCAGCGAGGGCAGCTCCTACAATGAGCAGTTCTTC
-	TRBV2	-	TRBJ1-2	CASSESGRGEGYTF	TGTGCCAGCAGTGAATCCGGCAGGGGCGAGGGCTACACCTTC
-	TRBV5-1	-	TRBJ1-1	CASSLSVRGEGEAFF	TGCGCCAGCAGCTTGTCTGTCCGGGGCGAAGGTGAAGCTTTCTTT
-	TRBV28	-	TRBJ2-7	CASSLDSLGTYEQYF	TGTGCCAGCAGTTTGGACTCACTGGGGACCTACGAGCAGTACTTC
-	TRBV5-5	once	TRBJ2-3	CASSLVGGSTDTQYF	TGTGCCAGCAGCTTGGTAGGGGGGAGCACAGATACGCAGTATTTT
-	TRBV6-1	-	TRBJ2-3	CASSVGNTQYF	TGTGCCAGCAGTGTAGGGAATACGCAGTATTTT
-	TRBV5-1	once	TRBJ2-5	CASSLGQGGSETQYF	TGCGCCAGCAGCTTAGGTCAGGGGGGGTCAGAGACCCAGTACTTC
-	TRBV29-1	-	TRBJ2-3	CSATGRGDTQYF	TGCAGCGCTACAGGGCGTGGAGATACGCAGTATTTT